The entry below gives a single T cell receptor (beta chain) sequence along with its context. This clone was recorded a few times. Its antigen is not yet known. Per-nucleotide qualities are absent, and no much larger clonotype sits a single base away. The germline V gene yields SGHRS for CDR1 and YFSETQ for CDR2. A distance of 10 bases separates the germline ends of V and J, which lose 1 base and 3 bases respectively. Its CDR3 holds 14 amino acids, cysteine through phenylalanine. The retained sequence is limited to the CDR3, 42 bases, with the frame set at the first base. This sample was included in a study of beta chain features in type 1 diabetes (dated by TCRdb to the late 2010s). About the investigation overall: No differences in mean age, gender distribution, total cell number or subset yield were found between patients and healthy donors. A total of 85 million to 140 million sorted cells were examined across all samples, and the number of cells per subset was strongly correlated with RNA yield. The study compared TCRB repertoires of sorted circulating CD4+ T cell subsets between recently diagnosed type 1 diabetes patients and matched healthy donors. Naive and central memory subsets were obtained from all 30 or so donors, but regulatory and stem cell-like memory subsets were isolated from only 8 patients and 8 healthy donors. The paper as a whole reports these results and caveats: Naive, central memory and regulatory TCRB repertoires appeared more similar among patients than among healthy donors. HLA sub-analyses involved small numbers of individuals, so any influence of HLA type on TCRB rearrangement remained unresolved. PCR may preferentially amplify shorter templates, but because patient and control samples were amplified and corrected together, any resulting skew would affect both groups equally. Sequencing cDNA rather than genomic DNA could over-represent highly expressing activated cells, although activation and CD3 levels did not differ between groups. Fewer insertions and more nucleotide deletions at VDJ recombination sites were observed in patients with type 1 diabetes, implying thymic rearrangement abnormalities. Type 1 diabetes patients showed a moderate but significant shortening of TCRB CDR3 length in all four CD4+ subsets.

The entire isolated RNA was reverse transcribed using the High Capacity cDNA Reverse Transcription Kit, and thus expressed TCRB transcripts were sequenced. Naive, central memory and regulatory T cell samples underwent deep immunoSEQ sequencing, averaging around 4 million total reads per sample. Sorted cells were lysed in RLT buffer, and RNA was extracted using DNase-treated RNeasy Micro or Mini kits according to cell number. Each cell subset was processed separately to prevent cross-contamination, with patient and healthy donor samples processed together. Using the immunoSEQ multiplex PCR, TCRB sequences were amplified from cDNA into 87-bp fragments spanning the CDR3 region. Sequencing of the amplicons was done on the Illumina HiSeq platform. The study's own analysis went as follows. Synthetic template baselines were used to correct PCR bias computationally, reads within Hamming distance 2 were collapsed together, and singletons that could not be merged were discarded. By aligning reads against IMGT, V, D and J genes, CDR3 length, and insertions or deletions at six rearrangement sites were assigned. Within each subset, clonotype counts were normalized to sorted cell number, after which true diversity and Gini coefficients were computed with the tcR R package. Repertoire sharing was quantified using the overlap coefficient calculated on TCRB nucleotide sequences. The immuneACCESS repertoire file appears here via TCRdb, limited to in-frame rearrangements. These files lack a portion of the clones; in checked studies, under half of the deficit traces to unresolved V genes, and the cause of the others is not known. For V, J and clone size, that table is used; D and trimming come from the DNA. The sample data list approximately 150,000 clones, and over 8% of these were observed just once. 0.55% to 0.65% of the sample belongs to the ten largest clones.

A single peripheral blood draw of around 120 mL on average was collected from each donor into heparinised tubes. A BD FACSAria II and a panel including CD45RO, CCR7, CD25, CD127, CD95 and CD27 were used to sort naive, central memory, regulatory and stem cell-like memory CD4+ T cells. All sorted populations exceeded 95% purity. PBMCs were separated immediately by Lymphoprep density gradient centrifugation and were stained directly, without being cultured. To minimize batch effects, samples were stained and sorted in pairs, one healthy donor with one patient per experiment. What was sequenced was central memory CD4+ T cells from blood. This TCR was recovered from a woman aged 40 to 50 in good health. The rearranged segments are TRBV5-1 and TRBJ1-2; the D gene is perhaps TRBD1, on 5 matching bases. The CDR3 protein sequence reads: CASSLQPRDYGYTF. Here is the DNA: TGCGCCAGCAGCTTGCAACCCAGGGACTATGGCTACACCTTC.